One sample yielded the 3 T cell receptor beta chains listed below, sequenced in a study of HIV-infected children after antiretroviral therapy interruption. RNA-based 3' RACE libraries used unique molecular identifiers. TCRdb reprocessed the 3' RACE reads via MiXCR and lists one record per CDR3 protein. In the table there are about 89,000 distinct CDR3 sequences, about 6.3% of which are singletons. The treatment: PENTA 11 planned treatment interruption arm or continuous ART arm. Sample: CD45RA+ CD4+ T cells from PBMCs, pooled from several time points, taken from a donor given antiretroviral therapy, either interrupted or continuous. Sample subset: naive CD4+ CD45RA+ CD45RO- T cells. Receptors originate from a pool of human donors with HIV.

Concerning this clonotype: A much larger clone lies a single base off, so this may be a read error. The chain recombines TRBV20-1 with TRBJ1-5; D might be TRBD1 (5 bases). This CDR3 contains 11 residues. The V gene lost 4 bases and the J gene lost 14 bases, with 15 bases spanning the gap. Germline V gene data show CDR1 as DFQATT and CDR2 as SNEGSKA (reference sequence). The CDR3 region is CSAIRSDTKHF. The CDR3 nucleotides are TGCAGTGCTATTCGGTCGGACACCAAGCATTTT.

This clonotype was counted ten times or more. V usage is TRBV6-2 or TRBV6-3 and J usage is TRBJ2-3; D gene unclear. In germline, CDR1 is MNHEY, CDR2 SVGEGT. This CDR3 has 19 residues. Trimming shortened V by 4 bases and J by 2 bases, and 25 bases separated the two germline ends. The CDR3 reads CASSLWVNASSAPTDTQYF. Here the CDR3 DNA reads TGTGCCAGCAGTTTATGGGTGAACGCTTCTTCCGCCCCCACAGATACGCAGTATTTT.

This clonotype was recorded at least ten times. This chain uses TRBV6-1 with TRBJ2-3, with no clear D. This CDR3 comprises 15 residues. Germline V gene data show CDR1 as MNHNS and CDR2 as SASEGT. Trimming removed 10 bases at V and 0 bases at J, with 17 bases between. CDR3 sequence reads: CAIQPQATSTDTQYF. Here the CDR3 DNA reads TGTGCCATCCAACCTCAAGCTACTAGCACAGATACGCAGTATTTT.